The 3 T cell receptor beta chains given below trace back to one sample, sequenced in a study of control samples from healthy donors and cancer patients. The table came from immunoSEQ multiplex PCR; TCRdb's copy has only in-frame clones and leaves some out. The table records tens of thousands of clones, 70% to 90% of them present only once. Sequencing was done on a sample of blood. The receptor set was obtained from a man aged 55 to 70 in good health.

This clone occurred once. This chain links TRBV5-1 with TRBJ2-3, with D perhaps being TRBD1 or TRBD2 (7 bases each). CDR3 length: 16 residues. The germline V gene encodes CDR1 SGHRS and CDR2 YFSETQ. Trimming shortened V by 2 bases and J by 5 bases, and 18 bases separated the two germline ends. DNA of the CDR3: TGCGCCAGCAGCTTACCCAGGGGGGGGGCAGGAGATACGCAGTATTTT. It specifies CASSLPRGGAGDTQYF.

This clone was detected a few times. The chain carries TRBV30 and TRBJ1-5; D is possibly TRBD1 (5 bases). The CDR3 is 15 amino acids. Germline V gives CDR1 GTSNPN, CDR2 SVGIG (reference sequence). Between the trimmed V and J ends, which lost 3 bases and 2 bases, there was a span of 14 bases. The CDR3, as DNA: TGTGCCTGGAGCCCTCAGGGAAGGGGCAATCAGCCCCAGCATTTT. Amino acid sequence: CAWSPQGRGNQPQHF.

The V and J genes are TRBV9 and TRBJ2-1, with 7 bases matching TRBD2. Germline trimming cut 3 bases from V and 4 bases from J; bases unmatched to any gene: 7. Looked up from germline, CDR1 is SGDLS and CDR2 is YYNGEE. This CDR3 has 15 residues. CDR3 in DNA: TGTGCCAGCAGCGCAACTAGCGAGCCATACAATGAGCAGTTCTTC. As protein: CASSATSEPYNEQFF.